One and the same sample provided the 12 T cell receptor beta chains below, sequenced in a study of blood T cell repertoires in COVID-19. Repertoires were generated with immunoSEQ multiplex PCR, while TCRdb's copy carries only in-frame clones and drops some. There are about 99,000 clones in the sample; 65% to 85% occur only once, and about 2% lies in the top ten. Sequences were obtained from peripheral blood. These receptors all come from a man in his 70s with active or convalescent COVID-19.

The V and J genes are TRBV7-9 and TRBJ2-6; TRBD1 matches 7 bases. The CDR3 loop spans 14 amino acids. V trimming: 8 bases; J trimming: 2 bases; junction bases outside the gene matches: 3. Germline lookup yields CDR1 SEHNR and CDR2 FQNEAQ (reference sequence). The CDR3 DNA is TGTGCCAGCCACCAGGGGGCTGGGGCCAACGTCCTGACTTTC. As protein: CASHQGAGANVLTF.

The chain carries TRBV4-2 and TRBJ1-2; 11 bases align to TRBD1. This CDR3 has 20 residues. Germline CDR1 reads LGHNA; CDR2 reads YNFKEQ. V trimming: 1 base; J trimming: 4 bases; junction bases outside the gene matches: 17. This CDR3 is CASSQARGTDRGRLAYGYTF. The CDR3 DNA reads as TGTGCCAGCAGCCAAGCACGGGGTACGGACAGGGGGCGTTTAGCCTATGGCTACACCTTC.

This clone appeared once. One end of the junction is discordant with germline, which a read error may explain. The chain is built from TRBV5-1 and TRBJ2-7; 8 nucleotides match TRBD1. The CDR3 is 14 amino acids. Germline CDR1 SGHRS, CDR2 YFSETQ. The CDR3 nucleotides read TGCGCCAGCAGCTTGAACAGGGGGGCCTACGGGCAGTACTTC. Amino acid sequence: CASSLNRGAYGQYF.

The rearrangement uses TRBV6-5 and TRBJ2-3; 11 bases agree with TRBD2. Trimming cost V 5 bases and J 4 bases; bases outside gene matches: 2. The germline V gene encodes CDR1 MNHEY and CDR2 SVGAGI. This CDR3 region has 14 residues. The CDR3 DNA follows: TGTGCCAGCAGTACTAGCGGGGGCGCAGATACGCAGTATTTT. Its translation: CASSTSGGADTQYF.

This chain connects TRBV2 to TRBJ2-5; D is uncertain. This CDR3 spans 10 amino acids. Per the germline V gene, CDR1 is SNHLY and CDR2 is FYNNEI. V lost 6 bases and J lost 5, with 4 bases in between. CDR3: CASSGETQYF. For the CDR3, the DNA is TGTGCCAGCAGCGGGGAGACCCAGTACTTC.

The chain recombines TRBV2 with TRBJ2-1; tentative D call: TRBD2 (7 bases). Germline lookup yields CDR1 SNHLY and CDR2 FYNNEI. The CDR3 sequence is 15 residues long. V was clipped by 10 bases and J by 7 bases, with 23 bases between them. Written as DNA, the CDR3 is TGTGCCACCGGGGGTGGGGGGGCAGGAGTGAATGAGCAGTTCTTC. Its protein is CATGGGGAGVNEQFF.

In this sample, this clone turned up a few times. V and J are TRBV28 and TRBJ1-2; D might be TRBD1 (5 bases). The V end lost 3 bases, the J end lost 6 bases, and 11 bases lay between the germline ends. CDR3 length: 13 amino acids. From germline, CDR1 is MDHEN and CDR2 SYDVKM. The CDR3, as DNA: TGTGCCAGCAGTTTCCGCCAGGGCCATGGCTACACCTTC. This sequence encodes CASSFRQGHGYTF.

The CDR3 sequence: CASSLMGAQNRLGLFF. In DNA, the CDR3 is TGTGCCAGCAGTTTAATGGGGGCCCAAAACCGATTGGGGCTGTTTTTT. This chain uses TRBV27 with TRBJ2-2, with TRBD1 as a possible D gene (6 bases). The CDR3 runs 16 residues. Per germline, CDR1 MNHEY and CDR2 SMNVEV (reference sequence). V lost 2 bases and J lost 13, with 23 bases in between.

The genes are TRBV5-1 and TRBJ2-2; D remains ambiguous. The V end was cut by 4 bases, the J end by 10 bases, with 14 bases between. The CDR3 covers 13 residues. CDR1 and CDR2 from the germline V gene are SGHRS and YFSETQ. This CDR3 is CASSVMTQPELFF. The CDR3 DNA reads TGCGCCAGCAGCGTGATGACTCAACCGGAGCTGTTTTTT.

The genes are TRBV2 and TRBJ2-4; 12 nucleotides agree with TRBD1. The junction had 7 bases not matched to a gene; V was cut back by 5 bases and J by 8 bases. Germline-derived CDR1 and CDR2 are SNHLY and FYNNEI. The CDR3 is 15 amino acids. The CDR3 region has the DNA TGTGCCAGCAGTCGGGACAGGGGGCGCGGAGACATTCAGTACTTC. Amino acids: CASSRDRGRGDIQYF. Complete variable domain (other parts from reference TRBV2 and TRBJ2-4): EPEVTQTPSHQVTQMGQEVILRCVPISNHLYFYWYRQILGQKVEFLVSFYNNEISEKSEIFDDQFSVERPDGSNFTLKIRSTKLEDSAMYFCASSRDRGRGDIQYFGAGTRLSVL.

The chain recombines TRBV10-3 with TRBJ1-1, with 11 bases fitting TRBD1. The CDR3 sequence is 14 residues long. V was pared by 7 bases and J by 6 bases, with 7 bases of the junction left unmatched. Germline V gene sequence: CDR1 ENHRY, CDR2 SYGVKD. CDR3: CAITSGQGVAEAFF. The CDR3 DNA follows: TGTGCCATCACTTCGGGACAGGGGGTCGCTGAAGCTTTCTTT.

This clone appeared once. The gene calls are TRBV18 and TRBJ1-2, with 11 bases fitting TRBD1. This CDR3 spans 20 amino acids. The germline gives CDR1 KGHSH, CDR2 LQKENI. After removal of 3 bases from V and 2 bases from J, the junction contained 17 bases not matched to a gene. CDR3 protein: CASSPEGQGANKGRNYGYTF. The CDR3 nucleotides are TGTGCCAGCTCACCTGAAGGACAGGGGGCGAATAAGGGAAGGAACTATGGCTACACCTTC.